The entry below describes one TCR beta chain. Indicated time point: patch test 1, 2 weeks after DPC sensitization. The treatment is: therapeutic diphenylcyclopropenone sensitization with weekly scalp DPC. This specimen belongs to a study of human T cells and chemical hapten exposure. Overall study context: Chiefly women, the patients showed alopecia areata, totalis or universalis.

TCRdb passed the RACE reads through MiXCR, listing each CDR3 protein once. Of about 82,000 distinct CDR3 sequences listed, over 8.5% are singletons. V lost 5 bases, J lost 7 bases, and 8 bases stayed unmatched. CDR1 SGHTA and CDR2 FQGNSA come from the germline V gene. There are 15 residues in the CDR3. This chain uses TRBV7-2 with TRBJ1-6, with 7 bases fitting TRBD1. The sequences come from whole blood, collected in connection with sensitization to the hapten diphenylcyclopropenone (DPC). This clonotype was sampled from a woman aged 45-65 years with alopecia areata. Some clones in this sample may be carry-over from other donors' samples. The CDR3 DNA sequence: TGTGCCAGCAGCCGACAGGGTTCTCAGAATTCACCCCTCCACTTT. It is translated as CASSRQGSQNSPLHF. Complete variable domain (other parts from reference TRBV7-2 and TRBJ1-6): GAGVSQSPSNKVTEKGKDVELRCDPISGHTALYWYRQSLGQGLEFLIYFQGNSAPDKSGLPSDRFSAERTGGSVSTLTIQRTQQEDSAVYLCASSRQGSQNSPLHFGNGTRLTVT.